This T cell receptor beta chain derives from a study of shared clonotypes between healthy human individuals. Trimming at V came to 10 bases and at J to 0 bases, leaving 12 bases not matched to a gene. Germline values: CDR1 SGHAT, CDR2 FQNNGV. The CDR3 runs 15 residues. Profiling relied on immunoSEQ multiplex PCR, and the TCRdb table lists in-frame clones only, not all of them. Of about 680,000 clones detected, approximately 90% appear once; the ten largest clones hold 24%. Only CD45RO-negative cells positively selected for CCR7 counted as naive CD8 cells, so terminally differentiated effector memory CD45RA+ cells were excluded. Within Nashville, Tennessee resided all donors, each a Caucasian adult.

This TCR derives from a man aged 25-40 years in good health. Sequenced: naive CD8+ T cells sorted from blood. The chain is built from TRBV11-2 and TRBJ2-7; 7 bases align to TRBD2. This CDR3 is CATRGEGLPSYEQYF. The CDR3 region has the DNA TGTGCCACGAGGGGCGAGGGACTACCCTCCTACGAGCAGTACTTC. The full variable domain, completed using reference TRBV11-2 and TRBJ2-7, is EAGVAQSPRYKIIEKRQSVAFWCNPISGHATLYWYQQILGQGPKLLIQFQNNGVVDDSQLPKDRFSAERLKGVDSTLKIQPAKLEDSAVYLCATRGEGLPSYEQYFGPGTRLTVT.